This TCR beta chain emerged from a study of T cells after yellow fever vaccination. V was trimmed by 6 bases and J by 4 bases, leaving 10 bases between them. Germline CDR1 reads SQVTM; CDR2 reads ANQGSEA. This CDR3 has 11 residues. MiXCR was run by TCRdb on the 5' RACE reads, yielding one entry per CDR3 protein. This sample has just under 600,000 distinct CDR3 sequences, with roughly 14% found just once. This clonotype was sampled from a man aged 25 to 40 who received the YFV17D yellow fever vaccine. The source was PBMCs, collected on the day of the yellow fever booster vaccination. J is TRBJ2-7 and V is TRBV29-1; no reliable D call. Here the CDR3 DNA reads TGCAGCGTGAAACTTGGGTACGAGCAGTACTTC. As protein: CSVKLGYEQYF.